This TCR beta chain comes out of a study of vaccination effects on CD4 cells after COVID-19. The V end lost 1 base, the J end lost 2 bases, and 14 bases lay between the germline ends. The CDR3 is 16 residues long. CDR1 and CDR2 (germline): SGHAT, FQNNGV. Some clones are missing from TCRdb's copy, which holds only in-frame ones; the method was immunoSEQ multiplex PCR. The repertoire has 47,000 or so clones, 60% to 75% of them found once; the top ten carry 6.5% to 7.5%. This clone was counted a single time. Its antigen remains unidentified. Culturing for around eleven days preceded CD4+ T cell isolation. Either the BNT162b2 or mRNA-1273 vaccine was given to participants in two doses.

The source of this sequence is a human donor who received a COVID-19 vaccine. V usage is TRBV11-2 and J usage is TRBJ2-5; either TRBD1 or TRBD2 may supply D (5 bases each). The input for sequencing was CD4+ T cells from PBMCs cultured without peptide, taken after COVID-19 vaccination. The CDR3 coding sequence is TGTGCCAGCAGCTTAGTCCCCCCGGGGCAACAAGAGACCCAGTACTTC. Its protein product is CASSLVPPGQQETQYF.